The clone carrying this T cell receptor beta chain has ten or more counts. This sample stems from a study of T cell repertoires in cytomegalovirus infection. Study in general: Indications of both CMV infection and matching HLA type were provided by public TCR beta signatures.

TCRdb ran MiXCR on the reads and lists one entry per CDR3 protein. The data show 450,000 to 650,000 distinct CDR3 sequences, with about a quarter seen just once and less than 15% held by the top ten. Sequenced material: PBMCs. The TCR originated in a human donor in good health (CMV status not recorded). Some clones in this sample may be carry-over from other donors' samples.

DNA for the CDR3: TGTGCCAGCAGTTACATGTTACTAGCGGGAGGGCCCTACAATGAGCAGTTCTTC. Amino acids: CASSYMLLAGGPYNEQFF. This sequence joins TRBV6-2 or TRBV6-3 and TRBJ2-1; 13 bases align to TRBD2. Trimming cost V 2 bases and J 2 bases; bases outside gene matches: 6. CDR1 is MNHEY, CDR2 SVGEGT, per germline. The CDR3 has 18 amino acids.